This entry features one T cell receptor (beta chain) sequence. The antigen remains unidentified. Germline trimming cut 0 bases from V and 6 bases from J; bases unmatched to any gene: 11. The germline V gene encodes CDR1 SGHDN and CDR2 FVKESK. The CDR3 totals 17 residues. Naive CD45RA+ and memory CD45RO+ CD4+ or CD8+ T cells were FACS-sorted. Sequencing used immunoSEQ multiplex PCR; TCRdb keeps in-frame clones, though not all of them. This table has about 29,000 clones, approximately 79% appearing once. The sample is drawn from a study of regulatory dendritic cells for organ transplantation. General observations from the study: Considerable individual heterogeneity was seen in alloreactive memory CD8+ T cells.

This receptor was taken from a human donor in good health. This chain uses TRBV14 with TRBJ1-2; 9 bases map to TRBD1. Input material: memory CD4+ T cells from blood. Subset defined: CD45RO+ memory T cells. For the CDR3, the DNA is TGTGCCAGCAGCCAAGACCCCTTTGGGACAGGGTTTAATGGCTACACCTTC. It translates to CASSQDPFGTGFNGYTF.